This is a list of T cell receptor beta chains from one sample in a study of shared clonotypes between healthy human individuals. Clones were sequenced by immunoSEQ multiplex PCR, and TCRdb holds only the in-frame ones, with some missing. The sample carries around 450,000 clones, roughly 77% recorded once. The specimen sequenced was PBMCs. These TCRs come from a middle-aged woman in good health. Some clones in this sample may be carry-over from other donors' samples. CDR3s include the opening cysteine and the closing phenylalanine or tryptophan. A D gene is named only where the DNA matches it firmly. The size entry is marked missing in some rows and otherwise reads once, few, many or a size class.

v_gene	d_gene	j_gene	abundance	CDR3aa	CDR3nt
TRBV10-2	-	TRBJ1-1	few	CASSEVGGGTEAFF	TGCGCCAGCAGTGAAGTAGGGGGAGGCACTGAAGCTTTCTTT
TRBV9	TRBD2	TRBJ2-1	-	CASSVGVAGGYNEQFF	TGTGCCAGCAGCGTAGGAGTAGCGGGAGGGTACAATGAGCAGTTCTTC
TRBV11-2	TRBD1	TRBJ1-3	once	CASSRDRTGNTIYF	TGTGCCAGCAGCCGGGACAGGACTGGAAACACCATATATTTT
TRBV7-6	TRBD1	TRBJ2-5	-	CASSSQVGDRGKETQYF	TGTGCCAGCAGCTCACAAGTGGGGGACAGGGGGAAAGAGACCCAGTACTTC
TRBV21-1	-	TRBJ2-3	-	CASSAMGGRGSLATDTQYF	TGTGCCAGCAGCGCTATGGGTGGGAGGGGGTCCCTCGCCACAGATACGCAGTATTTT
TRBV7-3	TRBD2	TRBJ2-1	once	CASSLSAGGRNEQFF	TGTGCCAGCAGCTTATCAGCGGGAGGGCGGAATGAGCAGTTCTTC
TRBV6-1	-	TRBJ1-2	-	CASSPRDLRGYTF	TGTGCCAGCAGTCCCCGGGACCTTCGAGGCTACACCTTC
TRBV5-1	-	TRBJ1-1	-	CASSGMGPGTEAFF	TGCGCCAGCAGCGGGATGGGGCCAGGGACTGAAGCTTTCTTT
TRBV19	-	TRBJ2-1	-	CASSIDQNNEQFF	TGTGCCAGTAGTATAGATCAAAACAATGAGCAGTTCTTC
TRBV30	-	TRBJ2-2	-	CAWRKNTGELFF	TGTGCCTGGAGGAAAAACACCGGGGAGCTGTTTTTT
TRBV7-6	-	TRBJ2-3	-	CASSLAGADTQYF	TGTGCCAGCAGCTTAGCAGGGGCGGATACGCAGTATTTT
TRBV18	-	TRBJ2-2	-	CASSLSGTRGTGELFF	TGTGCCAGCTCACTTTCCGGGACGCGAGGGACCGGGGAGCTGTTTTTT
TRBV5-1	TRBD2	TRBJ2-2	once	CASSPGWTSGTGELFF	TGCGCCAGCAGCCCGGGGTGGACTAGCGGGACCGGGGAGCTGTTTTTT
TRBV5-1	TRBD2	TRBJ2-3	few	CASRRTSGSWTDTQYF	TGCGCCAGTCGCCGGACTAGCGGGAGCTGGACAGATACGCAGTATTTT
TRBV28	-	TRBJ2-7	-	CASSPQGGAVYRGSIDEQYF	TGTGCCAGCAGCCCACAAGGGGGCGCGGTGTACCGCGGGAGTATTGACGAGCAGTACTTC
TRBV18	-	TRBJ1-3	-	CASSPGNTIYF	TGTGCCAGCTCACCCGGAAACACCATATATTTT
TRBV4-3	-	TRBJ2-6	-	CASSRKRTPGANVLTF	TGCGCCAGCAGCCGGAAGAGGACCCCGGGGGCCAACGTCCTGACTTTC
TRBV5-4	TRBD2	TRBJ2-5	-	CASSLPGLAGETQYF	TGTGCCAGCAGCTTACCGGGACTAGCGGGAGAGACCCAGTACTTC
TRBV28	TRBD2	TRBJ2-7	-	CASRLAASSYEQYF	TGTGCCAGCAGACTAGCGGCGAGCTCCTACGAGCAGTACTTC
TRBV5-6	TRBD1	TRBJ2-1	few	CASSFFWDRDNEQFF	TGTGCCAGCAGCTTTTTCTGGGACAGGGACAATGAGCAGTTCTTC
TRBV6-1	-	TRBJ2-7	-	CAGGTETGGEQYF	TGTGCCGGAGGGACAGAGACGGGGGGCGAGCAGTACTTC
TRBV15	-	TRBJ2-5	many	CATSREEETQYF	TGTGCCACCAGCAGAGAGGAAGAGACCCAGTACTTC
TRBV7-9	-	TRBJ2-1	-	CASSYRTGFEQFF	TGTGCCAGCAGCTACCGTACAGGGTTTGAGCAGTTCTTC
TRBV6-4	TRBD1	TRBJ1-1	-	CASSPGTGEVTEAFF	TGTGCCAGCAGTCCCGGGACAGGGGAGGTCACTGAAGCTTTCTTT
TRBV11-3	-	TRBJ2-7	-	CASSLSPGRDEQYF	TGTGCCAGCAGCTTAAGTCCCGGGCGGGACGAGCAGTACTTC
TRBV18	-	TRBJ2-1	once	CASSSGQNNEQFF	TGTGCCAGCTCCTCTGGACAGAACAATGAGCAGTTCTTC
TRBV5-4	-	TRBJ2-3	-	CASSLETDTQYF	TGTGCCAGCAGCTTGGAAACAGATACGCAGTATTTT
TRBV7-3	-	TRBJ2-5	once	CASSVNLGETQYF	TGTGCCAGCAGCGTCAATTTGGGTGAGACCCAGTACTTC
TRBV5-1	-	TRBJ2-5	-	CASSLQRSQETQYF	TGCGCCAGCAGCTTGCAGCGAAGCCAAGAGACCCAGTACTTC
TRBV21-1	-	TRBJ2-1	-	CASSKSLAGSSSYNEQFF	TGTGCCAGCAGCAAAAGTCTAGCGGGAAGCAGCTCCTACAATGAGCAGTTCTTC
TRBV18	-	TRBJ2-3	-	CASSLRTDTQYF	TGTGCCAGCTCACTGCGCACAGATACGCAGTATTTT
TRBV5-4	-	TRBJ2-1	few	CASTLGPRVSEKEQFF	TGTGCCAGCACCTTGGGCCCGAGGGTTAGCGAAAAAGAGCAGTTCTTC
TRBV25-1	-	TRBJ1-3	many	CASSEGTFGNTIYF	TGTGCCAGCAGTGAAGGGACATTTGGAAACACCATATATTTT
TRBV28	-	TRBJ2-7	-	CASSSPYEQYF	TGTGCCAGCAGTTCTCCGTACGAGCAGTACTTC
TRBV5-1	TRBD2	TRBJ2-7	-	CASSSGTSGYEQYF	TGCGCCAGCAGCTCCGGGACTAGCGGTTACGAGCAGTACTTC
TRBV19	-	TRBJ2-3	-	CASSNSASPPTDTQYF	TGTGCCAGTAGTAACTCGGCTAGCCCGCCAACAGATACGCAGTATTTT
TRBV6-6	-	TRBJ2-1	-	CASSYGPYNEQFF	TGTGCCAGCAGTTACGGACCGTACAATGAGCAGTTCTTC
TRBV2	-	TRBJ1-2	-	CASSEARGAVRGYTF	TGTGCCAGCAGTGAAGCGCGGGGGGCCGTCCGGGGCTACACCTTC
TRBV29-1	TRBD1	TRBJ2-7	few	CSGGQVYEQYF	TGCAGCGGGGGACAGGTCTACGAGCAGTACTTC
TRBV5-1	TRBD2	TRBJ2-1	once	CASSLRRSGGENEQFF	TGCGCCAGCAGCCTACGGCGTTCGGGAGGGGAAAATGAGCAGTTCTTC
TRBV2	-	TRBJ1-2	-	CASSQGTNYYGYTF	TGTGCCAGCAGCCAAGGGACAAACTACTATGGCTACACCTTC
TRBV6-5	-	TRBJ2-7	-	CASRGGGRYEQYF	TGTGCCAGCAGAGGGGGGGGTAGGTACGAGCAGTACTTC
TRBV7-2	TRBD2	TRBJ2-1	-	CASSLPGLAYNEQFF	TGTGCCAGCAGCTTACCGGGACTAGCATACAATGAGCAGTTCTTC
TRBV28	TRBD1	TRBJ2-7	-	CASSLHRGRSEQYF	TGTGCCAGCAGTTTACACAGGGGTCGATCCGAGCAGTACTTC
TRBV11-2	-	TRBJ1-1	-	CASSLAVATPEAFF	TGTGCCAGCAGCTTAGCGGTGGCTACTCCTGAAGCTTTCTTT
TRBV4-1	-	TRBJ2-3	-	CASSRRPTDTQYF	TGCGCCAGCAGCCGAAGACCCACAGATACGCAGTATTTT
TRBV11-3	-	TRBJ1-5	few	CASSLDRQKRGQPQHF	TGTGCCAGCAGCTTAGACCGACAGAAACGGGGACAGCCCCAGCATTTT
TRBV10-3	TRBD1	TRBJ1-4	few	CAITDRDEKLFF	TGTGCCATAACGGACAGGGATGAAAAACTGTTTTTT
TRBV6-1	-	TRBJ2-2	-	CASSATQSTGELFF	TGTGCCAGCAGTGCAACCCAGAGCACCGGGGAGCTGTTTTTT
TRBV28	TRBD2	TRBJ2-2	-	CASSPYGTSGTGELFF	TGTGCCAGCAGTCCTTACGGGACTAGCGGTACCGGGGAGCTGTTTTTT
TRBV4-3	-	TRBJ2-7	-	CASSLRLPHEQYF	TGCGCCAGCAGCTTGAGGCTTCCCCACGAGCAGTACTTC